Listed here are 18 T cell receptor beta chains from one sample, sequenced in a study of blood T cells in healthy people across ages. Sample-barcoded 5' priming and a J-beta primer mix drove a second PCR of roughly 6 to 12 cycles. TCRdb independently ran MiXCR on the 5' RACE reads; one entry per CDR3 protein. The sample carries around 400,000 distinct CDR3 sequences, 50% to 60% recorded once. Sequenced material: blood. These receptor sequences come from a man aged 55 to 70 in good health.

A note on this clonotype: A junction end diverges from the germline sequence, so it may reflect a read error. This chain links TRBV28 with TRBJ2-3; 7 nucleotides line up with TRBD1. Per germline, CDR1 MDHEN and CDR2 SYDVKM. The CDR3 sequence is 15 residues long. The CDR3 spells CAGSKGGSSTDTQYF. The CDR3, as DNA: TGTGCCGGCAGCAAAGGGGGCTCTAGCACAGATACGCAGTATTTT.

In its sample, this clonotype was seen a few times. The chain recombines TRBV27 with TRBJ2-7; D call uncertain. Germline-derived CDR1 and CDR2 are MNHEY and SMNVEV (reference sequence). Trimming took off 3 bases at V and 2 bases at J, with 11 bases between the two ends. The CDR3 contains 14 residues. CDR3 loop: CASSLDRPPYEQYF. The CDR3 coding sequence is TGTGCCAGCAGTTTGGACCGACCTCCCTACGAGCAGTACTTC.

The V call is TRBV12-3 or TRBV12-4, the J call TRBJ2-1; 8 bases fit TRBD2. The CDR3 totals 15 residues. V lost 5 bases, J lost 5 bases, and 8 bases stayed unmatched. The chain's CDR3 is CASSLGTRNHNEQFF. CDR3 bases: TGTGCCAGCAGTCTCGGGACTAGGAACCACAATGAGCAGTTCTTC.

About this clonotype itself: Germline and junction disagree at one end, which may indicate a read error. CDR3 sequence reads: CAGSALTGGGSGANVLTF. The CDR3 DNA is TGTGCCGGCAGTGCCTTAACAGGGGGGGGCTCTGGGGCCAACGTCCTGACTTTC. This chain links TRBV6-1 with TRBJ2-6; D may be TRBD1 (8 bases). CDR1 MNHNS and CDR2 SASEGT come from the germline V gene. CDR3 size: 18 residues.

This chain connects TRBV20-1 to TRBJ2-5; D perhaps matches TRBD1 (7 bases). The CDR3 has 14 amino acids. V was pared by 5 bases and J by 5 bases, with 18 bases between. The germline V gene has CDR1 DFQATT and CDR2 SNEGSKA (reference sequence). The CDR3 loop reads CSAPKDAGGETQYF. CDR3 sequence (DNA): TGCAGTGCTCCGAAGGATGCAGGGGGGGAGACCCAGTACTTC.

The rearrangement links TRBV18 to TRBJ2-1; possibly TRBD1 or TRBD2 for D (5 bases each). The V and J ends lost 6 bases and 5 bases respectively, with 17 bases between them. Germline loops: CDR1 KGHSH, CDR2 LQKENI. The CDR3 is made up of 15 amino acids. The CDR3 here is CASSLGTRVDNEQFF. The CDR3 nucleotides read TGTGCCAGCTCCTTAGGGACCCGGGTGGACAATGAGCAGTTCTTC.

In its sample, this clonotype was seen many times. The genes are TRBV11-2 and TRBJ1-2; 8 positions agree with TRBD1. The CDR3 length is 17 residues. Germline V gene sequence: CDR1 SGHAT, CDR2 FQNNGV. The V and J ends lost 5 bases and 0 bases, in that order; junction bases with no gene match: 11. The CDR3 region is CASSPFGTGQANYGYTF. As DNA, the CDR3 is TGTGCCAGCAGCCCCTTCGGGACAGGCCAAGCTAACTATGGCTACACCTTC.

This clonotype came up a few times. The genes are TRBV30 and TRBJ2-7, with D maybe TRBD1 (6 bases). This CDR3 is built from 14 residues. Germline CDR1 GTSNPN, CDR2 SVGIG (reference sequence). V lost 1 base to trimming and J lost 3 bases, with 13 bases between them. As DNA, the CDR3 is TGTGCCTGGAGTGGCCCGGACAGATACTACGAGCAGTACTTC. Protein product: CAWSGPDRYYEQYF.

The V and J genes are TRBV12-3 or TRBV12-4 and TRBJ2-4; D is unclear. The CDR3 spans 17 residues. Trimming pared 6 bases from V and 1 base from J, leaving 19 bases between. This CDR3 reads CASSPGPKAWAKNIQYF. The CDR3 DNA reads TGTGCCAGCAGCCCCGGGCCAAAGGCTTGGGCCAAAAACATTCAGTACTTC.

This clonotype was recorded a few times. The rearrangement links TRBV20-1 to TRBJ2-1; 10 bases line up with TRBD2. The germline gives CDR1 DFQATT, CDR2 SNEGSKA (reference sequence). CDR3 length: 15 residues. The trim removed 6 bases at V and 7 bases at J, leaving 12 bases unmatched. This CDR3 is CSASKVLAGANEQFF. The CDR3 DNA reads as TGCAGTGCAAGTAAGGTGCTAGCGGGAGCTAATGAGCAGTTCTTC.

The V and J genes are TRBV6-1 and TRBJ2-3; 7 bases are shared with TRBD2. V lost 0 bases to trimming and J lost 2 bases; unmatched junction nucleotides: 5. The CDR3 sequence is 16 residues long. Germline V CDR1 and CDR2: MNHNS, SASEGT. The CDR3 DNA sequence: TGTGCCAGCAGTGAAGCGGGGGGGACTCCCACAGATACGCAGTATTTT. Translated, it gives CASSEAGGTPTDTQYF.

In regard to this clonotype: This may come from a read error, since a much larger clone is one base off. As DNA, the CDR3 is TGCAGCGTTGGGATAGGTGCAGATACGCAGTATTTT. Its translation is CSVGIGADTQYF. The genes are TRBV29-1 and TRBJ2-3; no clear D gene. Germline values: CDR1 SQVTM, CDR2 ANQGSEA. The germline V and J ends were trimmed by 4 bases and 4 bases, with 9 bases remaining between them. This CDR3 is 12 amino acids long.

J is TRBJ2-3 and V is TRBV12-3 or TRBV12-4, with 10 bases matching TRBD1. CDR3 length: 16 residues. V shed 4 bases, J shed 5 bases, and the junction held 9 bases outside the gene matches. Here the CDR3 reads CASSSGQGGSRDTQYF. CDR3 DNA sequence: TGTGCCAGCAGTTCTGGACAGGGGGGAAGTCGAGATACGCAGTATTTT.

The rearrangement joins TRBV20-1 to TRBJ2-5, with 10 bases fitting TRBD1. The DNA matches TRBJ2-7 better at its end, which makes the J call doubtful. From germline, CDR1 is DFQATT and CDR2 SNEGSKA (reference sequence). The CDR3 is 15 residues long. This chain's CDR3 is CSAPGGTGESYEQYF. As DNA, the CDR3 is TGCAGTGCTCCGGGGGGGACAGGGGAATCCTACGAGCAGTACTTC.

The chain carries TRBV14 and TRBJ1-4; maybe TRBD1 (5 bases). The CDR3 covers 17 residues. Germline V gene data show CDR1 as SGHDN and CDR2 as FVKESK. The V and J ends lost 0 bases and 0 bases respectively, with 11 bases between them. DNA of the CDR3: TGTGCCAGCAGCCAAGATGGGCCGGGGGCAACTAATGAAAAACTGTTTTTT. Translation: CASSQDGPGATNEKLFF.

The chain carries TRBV3-1 and TRBJ1-2; TRBD1 is a possible D gene (6 bases). V shed 6 bases and J shed 3 bases, with 14 bases lying between them. This CDR3 comprises 14 residues. Germline lookup yields CDR1 LGHDT and CDR2 YNNKEL (reference sequence). The chain's CDR3 is CASRGRGRDYGYTF. The CDR3 coding sequence is TGTGCCAGCAGGGGGCGGGGGCGCGACTATGGCTACACCTTC.

V usage is TRBV6-2 or TRBV6-3 and J usage is TRBJ2-1, with 9 bases matching TRBD2. CDR3 size: 18 residues. Unmatched junction bases numbered 12, after V lost 2 bases and J lost 4 bases. Germline CDR1 is MNHEY and CDR2 is SVGEGT. CDR3 DNA sequence: TGTGCCAGCAGTTACCGCCTAGCGGGGACCCCGAAGTACAATGAGCAGTTCTTC. It codes for CASSYRLAGTPKYNEQFF.

This clonotype occurred a few times. The chain links TRBV7-2 to TRBJ2-5; D possibly matches TRBD1 or TRBD2 (5 bases each). The V end lost 2 bases, the J end lost 4 bases, and 11 bases lay between the germline ends. Germline values: CDR1 SGHTA, CDR2 FQGNSA. CDR3 length: 14 amino acids. In DNA, the CDR3 is TGTGCCAGCAGCTTAAGGAGAGGGGTAGAGACCCAGTACTTC. This translates into CASSLRRGVETQYF.